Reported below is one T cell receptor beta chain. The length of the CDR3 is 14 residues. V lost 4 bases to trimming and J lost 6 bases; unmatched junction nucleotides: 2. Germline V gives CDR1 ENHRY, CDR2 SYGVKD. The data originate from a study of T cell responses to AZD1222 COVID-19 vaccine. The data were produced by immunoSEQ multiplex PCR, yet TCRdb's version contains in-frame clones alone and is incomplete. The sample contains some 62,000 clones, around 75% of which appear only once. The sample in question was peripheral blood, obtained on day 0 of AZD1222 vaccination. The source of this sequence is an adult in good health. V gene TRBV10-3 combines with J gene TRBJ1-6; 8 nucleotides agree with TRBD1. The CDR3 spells CAISVGTGNSPLHF. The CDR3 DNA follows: TGTGCCATCAGTGTGGGGACAGGTAATTCACCCCTCCACTTT.